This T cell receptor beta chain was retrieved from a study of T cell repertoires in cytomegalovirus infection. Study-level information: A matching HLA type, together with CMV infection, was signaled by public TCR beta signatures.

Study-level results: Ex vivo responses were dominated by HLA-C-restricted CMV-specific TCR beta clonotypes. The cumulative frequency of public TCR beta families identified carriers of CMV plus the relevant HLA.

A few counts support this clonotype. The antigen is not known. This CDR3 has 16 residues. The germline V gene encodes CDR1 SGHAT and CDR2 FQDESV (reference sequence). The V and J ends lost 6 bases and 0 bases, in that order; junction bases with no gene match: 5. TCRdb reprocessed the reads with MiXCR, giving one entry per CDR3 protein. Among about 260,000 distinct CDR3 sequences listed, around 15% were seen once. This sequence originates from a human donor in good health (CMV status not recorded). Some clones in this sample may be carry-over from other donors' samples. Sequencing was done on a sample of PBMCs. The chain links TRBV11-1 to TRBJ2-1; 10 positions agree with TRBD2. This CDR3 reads CASRTGLASSYNEQFF. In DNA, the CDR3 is TGTGCCAGCAGGACGGGACTAGCGAGCTCCTACAATGAGCAGTTCTTC. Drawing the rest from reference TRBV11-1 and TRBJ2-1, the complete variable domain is EAEVAQSPRYKITEKSQAVAFWCDPISGHATLYWYRQILGQGPELLVQFQDESVVDDSQLPKDRFSAERLKGVDSTLKIQPAELGDSAMYLCASRTGLASSYNEQFFGPGTRLTVL.